The 24 T cell receptor beta chains given below trace back to one sample, sequenced in a study of blood T cell repertoires in COVID-19. Data came from immunoSEQ multiplex PCR; TCRdb stores just in-frame clones and leaves some out. This repertoire shows about 130,000 clones, roughly three quarters found once; its top ten account for 20%. The sequenced sample was peripheral blood. These receptors were taken from a man older than 75 with acute or convalescent COVID-19.

V gene TRBV3-1 (or the pseudogene TRBV3-2) combines with J gene TRBJ1-3; possibly TRBD1 for D (6 bases). The CDR3 is 15 amino acids. V gave up 3 bases and J gave up 6 bases, with 15 bases separating them. Germline CDR1 reads LGHDT; CDR2 reads YNNKEL (reference sequence). The CDR3 sequence is CASSQDLQGLNTIYF. CDR3 DNA: TGTGCCAGCAGCCAGGACTTACAGGGATTAAACACCATATATTTT.

This sequence joins TRBV12-5 and TRBJ1-6, with D perhaps matching TRBD1 (5 bases). Germline-derived CDR1 and CDR2 are LGHNT and FRNRAP. Deletions cut 7 bases from V and 5 bases from J, with 12 bases between. This CDR3 comprises 14 residues. The CDR3 is CASASDSDNSPLHF. For the CDR3, the DNA is TGTGCTAGTGCCTCCGACAGCGATAATTCACCCCTCCACTTT. Looking up the rest from reference TRBV12-5 and TRBJ1-6 gives the full variable domain: DARVTQTPRHKVTEMGQEVTMRCQPILGHNTVFWYRQTMMQGLELLAYFRNRAPLDDSGMPKDRFSAEMPDATLATLKIQPSEPRDSAVYFCASASDSDNSPLHFGNGTRLTVT.

The chain has TRBV5-1 and TRBJ2-1, with 11 bases aligning to TRBD1. The CDR3 is 16 amino acids. Trimming took 3 bases from V and 7 from J; bases not matched to a gene: 9. CDR1 and CDR2 from the germline V gene are SGHRS and YFSETQ. The CDR3 nucleotides are TGCGCCAGCAGCTCGACGGGACAGGGGGTTTCGAATGAGCAGTTCTTC. Translation: CASSSTGQGVSNEQFF.

This clone appeared a single time. V gene TRBV27 combines with J gene TRBJ2-5; D is uncertain. This CDR3 is 13 amino acids long. Germline V gene data show CDR1 as MNHEY and CDR2 as SMNVEV (reference sequence). V was shortened by 3 bases and J by 1 base, with 6 bases between the two germline ends. CDR3 coding DNA: TGTGCCAGCAGTTTCTCCAGCCAAGAGACCCAGTACTTC. Its translation: CASSFSSQETQYF.

V is TRBV5-4 and J is TRBJ2-1, with 7 nucleotides matching TRBD2. J lost 0 bases, V lost 4 bases, and 10 bases had no gene match. The CDR3 is 17 residues long. Germline values: CDR1 SGHNT, CDR2 YYREEE (reference sequence). The CDR3 is CASSTGRGRLSYNEQFF. The CDR3, as DNA: TGTGCCAGCAGCACTGGGCGGGGGAGACTCTCCTACAATGAGCAGTTCTTC.

The V gene is TRBV7-6, the J gene TRBJ1-5; TRBD1 matches 8 bases. Germline trimming cut 1 base from V and 5 bases from J; bases unmatched to any gene: 4. This CDR3 spans 15 amino acids. Germline V gene lookup returns CDR1 SGHVS and CDR2 FNYEAQ. The DNA for the CDR3 is TGTGCCAGCAGCTTAGGTGGACAGGGCGATCAGCCCCAGCATTTT. It yields the protein CASSLGGQGDQPQHF.

V usage is TRBV6-2 or TRBV6-3 and J usage is TRBJ2-7; a weak D match, TRBD1 (5 bases). Looked up from germline, CDR1 is MNHEY and CDR2 is SVGEGT. Between the trimmed V and J ends, which lost 4 bases and 2 bases, there was a span of 12 bases. This CDR3 has 14 amino acids. DNA of the CDR3: TGTGCCAGCAGTTCCCAGGGCTCCCCCTACGAGCAGTACTTC. Translating it yields CASSSQGSPYEQYF.

This clone was seen more than once but under ten times. V usage is TRBV10-3 and J usage is TRBJ2-7; weak D call: TRBD1 (5 bases). There are 13 residues in the CDR3. V was cut by 1 base and J by 2 bases, with 6 bases left in between. CDR1 and CDR2 (germline): ENHRY, SYGVKD. CDR3 amino acids: CAISELTAYEQYF. The CDR3 nucleotides are TGTGCCATCAGTGAGTTGACAGCCTACGAGCAGTACTTC.

The chain is built from TRBV5-1 and TRBJ1-6, with 8 bases aligning to TRBD1. The CDR3 is made up of 16 amino acids. Germline CDR1 is SGHRS and CDR2 is YFSETQ. The V gene end was trimmed by 1 base and the J gene end by 6 bases; junction bases not matched to a gene: 6. CDR3 sequence reads: CASSLSSGGTNSPLHF. The CDR3 bases are TGCGCCAGCAGCTTGTCGTCAGGGGGCACTAATTCACCCCTCCACTTT.

The chain has TRBV10-3 and TRBJ2-5; 7 bases align to TRBD1. Germline loops: CDR1 ENHRY, CDR2 SYGVKD. Trimming removed 5 bases from V and 0 bases from J; junction bases left unmatched: 6. This CDR3 spans 15 amino acids. The chain's CDR3 is CAISWTGSDQETQYF. In nucleotides, the CDR3 is TGTGCCATCAGTTGGACAGGATCGGACCAAGAGACCCAGTACTTC.

V and J are TRBV5-1 and TRBJ2-3; a weak D match, TRBD1 (5 bases). CDR3 length: 14 amino acids. Germline assignment: CDR1 SGHRS and CDR2 YFSETQ. Trimming took off 2 bases at V and 2 bases at J, with 9 bases between the two ends. The CDR3 loop is CASSFLDNTDTQYF. The CDR3 coding sequence is TGCGCCAGCAGCTTTCTGGACAACACAGATACGCAGTATTTT.

This chain uses TRBV9 with TRBJ1-4, with 8 bases aligning to TRBD1. J lost 7 bases, V lost 4 bases, and 6 bases had no gene match. The CDR3 totals 14 residues. CDR1 SGDLS and CDR2 YYNGEE come from the germline V gene. Here the CDR3 reads CASSTGQGSEKLFF. The CDR3 DNA reads as TGTGCCAGCAGCACCGGACAGGGAAGTGAAAAACTGTTTTTT.

CDR3: CASSLGTGYTDTQYF. The CDR3 DNA follows: TGTGCCAGCAGCTTAGGGACTGGGTACACAGATACGCAGTATTTT. J is TRBJ2-3 and V is TRBV11-2; tentative D call: TRBD2 (5 bases). Looked up from germline, CDR1 is SGHAT and CDR2 is FQNNGV. Trimming shortened V by 1 base and J by 2 bases, and 10 bases separated the two germline ends. The CDR3 is 15 residues long.

In this sample, this clone turned up a few times. The chain has TRBV6-6 and TRBJ2-7, with 8 bases that match TRBD1. The germline V gene encodes CDR1 MNHNY and CDR2 SVGAGI (reference sequence). There are 14 residues in the CDR3. The ends lost 4 bases at V and 4 bases at J; junction bases unmatched: 6. CDR3 amino acids: CASSSGQGGYEQYF. Here the CDR3 DNA reads TGTGCCAGCAGTTCAGGACAGGGAGGATACGAGCAGTACTTC.

The chain recombines TRBV7-8 with TRBJ2-5, with 8 bases matching TRBD1. The CDR3 is 16 amino acids. V shed 5 bases and J 5 bases; nucleotides not matched to a gene: 13. The V gene's germline CDR1 is SGHVS and CDR2 FQNEAQ. The CDR3 nucleotides are TGTGCCAGCAGCAAACCGACAGGGGACGGATGGGAGACCCAGTACTTC. As protein: CASSKPTGDGWETQYF.

This clone was found once. The chain recombines TRBV6-2 or TRBV6-3 with TRBJ2-7; 7 bases agree with TRBD2. The CDR3 is 14 residues long. Germline CDR1 and CDR2: MNHEY and SVGEGT. Germline trimming cut 5 bases from V and 3 bases from J; bases unmatched to any gene: 7. This chain's CDR3 is CASSTAGIVYEQYF. CDR3 DNA: TGTGCCAGCAGTACAGCGGGGATCGTCTACGAGCAGTACTTC.

This clone was recorded a few times. This chain links TRBV24-1 with TRBJ1-3; the D gene is possibly TRBD1 (6 bases). CDR1 and CDR2 (germline): KGHDR, SFDVKD. Trimming took 9 bases from V and 0 from J, leaving 14 bases between them. The CDR3 runs 15 residues. This CDR3 is CATPSGTLSGNTIYF. CDR3 DNA: TGTGCCACCCCTTCCGGGACACTCTCTGGAAACACCATATATTTT.

The chain carries TRBV7-9 and TRBJ1-5; TRBD1 agrees at 7 bases. The V and J ends lost 5 bases and 3 bases, in that order; junction bases with no gene match: 4. CDR1 and CDR2 (germline): SEHNR, FQNEAQ (reference sequence). This CDR3 has 14 residues. CDR3 protein: CASSLGQLNQPQHF. For the CDR3, the DNA is TGTGCCAGCAGCCTGGGACAGCTCAATCAGCCCCAGCATTTT.

The chain carries TRBV7-9 and TRBJ1-6; maybe TRBD1 (5 bases). Looked up from germline, CDR1 is SEHNR and CDR2 is FQNEAQ (reference sequence). The CDR3 runs to 16 residues. V gave up 5 bases and J gave up 5 bases, with 16 bases separating them. This chain's CDR3 is CASSPLGGEDNSPLHF. The CDR3, as DNA: TGTGCCAGCAGCCCGCTTGGGGGGGAGGATAATTCACCCCTCCACTTT.

The V call is TRBV3-1 (or the pseudogene TRBV3-2), the J call TRBJ1-2; D uncertain. From germline, CDR1 is LGHDT and CDR2 YNNKEL (reference sequence). V was trimmed by 3 bases and J by 8 bases, leaving 19 bases between them. The CDR3 is 15 amino acids. The chain's CDR3 is CASSHRAGPTGGYTF. DNA for the CDR3: TGTGCCAGCAGCCATCGTGCAGGACCCACGGGAGGCTACACCTTC.

This chain joins TRBV7-9 and TRBJ2-7; 7 nucleotides align to TRBD1. V lost 4 bases, J lost 2 bases, and 8 bases stayed unmatched. This CDR3 region has 15 residues. Germline values: CDR1 SEHNR, CDR2 FQNEAQ (reference sequence). The CDR3 DNA reads as TGTGCCAGCAGCTCCTCGAGAGGGGGCGCCTACGAGCAGTACTTC. This translates into CASSSSRGGAYEQYF.

The V gene is TRBV18, the J gene TRBJ1-3; D is possibly TRBD1 (6 bases). Germline CDR1 KGHSH, CDR2 LQKENI. The V gene lost 1 base and the J gene lost 0 bases, with 10 bases spanning the gap. The CDR3 runs to 16 residues. The CDR3 DNA sequence: TGTGCCAGCTCACCACAGGGGACATACTCTGGAAACACCATATATTTT. It encodes CASSPQGTYSGNTIYF.

This chain links TRBV20-1 with TRBJ2-3, with D perhaps TRBD2 (5 bases). Trimming removed 3 bases at V and 3 bases at J, with 16 bases between. From germline, CDR1 is DFQATT and CDR2 SNEGSKA (reference sequence). The CDR3 sequence is 15 residues long. The CDR3 sequence is CSASGEVGSTDTQYF. CDR3 nucleotides: TGCAGTGCTAGTGGTGAAGTAGGGAGTACAGATACGCAGTATTTT.

This clone turned up a few times. The CDR3 is CASSLLAGLNTGELFF. The CDR3 DNA reads as TGTGCCAGCAGCTTGTTAGCGGGTCTGAACACCGGGGAGCTGTTTTTT. The chain is built from TRBV5-6 and TRBJ2-2, with TRBD2 identical over 7 bases. The germline V gene has CDR1 SGHDT and CDR2 YYEEEE. The CDR3 consists of 16 residues. V lost 1 base, J lost 1 base, and 4 bases stayed unmatched. The complete variable domain, with remaining parts taken from reference TRBV5-6 and TRBJ2-2, reads DAGVTQSPTHLIKTRGQQVTLRCSPKSGHDTVSWYQQALGQGPQFIFQYYEEEERQRGNFPDRFSGHQFPNYSSELNVNALLLGDSALYLCASSLLAGLNTGELFFGEGSRLTVL.